This T cell receptor beta chain comes out of a study of OX40 agonist ivuxolimab in advanced cancers. Study-level information: Patients enrolled in dose escalation were diagnosed with hepatocellular carcinoma, melanoma, renal cell or head and neck cancer.

The J segment lost 5 bases and the V segment lost 6 bases, leaving 17 bases of the junction unmatched. The germline gives CDR1 MDHEN, CDR2 SYDVKM. CDR3 length: 17 residues. Assay: immunoSEQ multiplex PCR; the TCRdb copy retains only in-frame clones and omits some. The top ten hold 0.45% to 0.65% of the sample, which has roughly 77,000 clones, 84% seen once. The chain employs TRBV28 and TRBJ1-1, with TRBD1 identical over 8 bases. The receptor was derived from an adult with an advanced solid tumor such as melanoma, head and neck, liver or kidney cancer. The sample here was CD4+ or CD8+ T cells sorted from blood, taken in a trial of the OX40 agonist ivuxolimab. CDR3 region: CASSLPQGASPWTEAFF. In nucleotides, the CDR3 is TGTGCCAGCAGCCTACCGCAGGGGGCGTCGCCGTGGACTGAAGCTTTCTTT.